This TCR beta chain was recorded in a study of PD-1 blockade in classical Hodgkin lymphoma. As concerns this clone: Its antigen is currently unknown.

All patients experienced relapse after autologous stem cell transplantation, and brentuximab vedotin exposure was variable. Here immunoSEQ multiplex PCR was the method, and the copy in TCRdb shows in-frame clones only, minus some. The table shows 50,000 to 75,000 clones, with 80% to 90% occurring only once. V was clipped by 2 bases and J by 4 bases, with 18 bases between them. The germline gives CDR1 MNHEY, CDR2 SMNVEV (reference sequence). This CDR3 is 16 amino acids long. General study findings and limits: Patients who responded completely had about the same baseline diversity as newly diagnosed patients. The study reported lower baseline TCR diversity in newly diagnosed patients than in healthy donors. Among the patients, those starting nivolumab under 1 year after ASCT were excluded.

This TCR derives from a human donor with classical Hodgkin lymphoma. This rearrangement joins TRBV27 to TRBJ2-7, with D tentatively TRBD1 or TRBD2 (5 bases each). Sequencing was performed on peripheral blood mononuclear cells (PBMCs), taken at baseline. This chain's CDR3 is CASSLAPGPLGYEQYF. CDR3 bases: TGTGCCAGCAGTTTAGCTCCGGGACCGTTGGGATACGAGCAGTACTTC.